This TCR beta chain originates from a study of blood T cell repertoires in COVID-19. The wider study: The analysed material was cDNA or gDNA that came from T cells, B-cell-depleted T cells, or PBMCs.

Under the authors' procedure: Amplification of reference gene primers was used by the study to estimate nucleated cell counts. The method was immunoSEQ multiplex PCR; TCRdb's version includes in-frame clones alone and lacks a portion of them. That table supplies the V and J calls and clone size; D and trimming were determined from the DNA. The table includes more than 200,000 clones, 87% detected once. Enrollees, about 18 to 95 years old, lived in 24 US areas. Participants were placed into cohorts based on the clinical history they reported. Germline V gives CDR1 MNHEY, CDR2 SVGAGI. V was pared by 4 bases and J by 8 bases, with 12 bases between. The CDR3 is made up of 13 amino acids.

Sequenced material: PBMCs or T cells enriched from blood (not recorded which). The chain has TRBV6-5 and TRBJ2-1, with a possible D match to TRBD1 (5 bases). The TCR comes from a woman aged 25-40 years with acute COVID-19. Written as DNA, the CDR3 is TGTGCCAGCAGTTTAGGGGCGACTTATGAGCAGTTCTTC. It codes for CASSLGATYEQFF.